The rows below give T cell receptor beta chains drawn from one sample of a study of T cells in Graves' hyperthyroidism and ophthalmopathy. TCRdb used MiXCR to reprocess the multiplex PCR reads, holding one entry per CDR3 protein. The sample includes about 400,000 distinct CDR3 sequences, more than 12% seen only once; the top ten take 25% to 30%. The sequencing sample was made of blood. These receptors were taken from a man aged 50-59 years with Graves' ophthalmopathy. The CDR3 runs from the conserved cysteine through the conserved F or W. The D gene is left open where the match is weak. A clone size is listed for some rows: how often the clone was seen (once, few, many), or a class if it is expanded.

>TRBV5-1|-|many|TRBJ1-1|13
TGCGCCAGCAGCTTGGCAAGTGGCACTGAAGCTTTCTTT
CASSLASGTEAFF
>TRBV24-1|-|many|TRBJ2-7|14
TGTGCCACCAGTCGTCAAGTGCTCCCCTACGAGCAGTACTTC
CATSRQVLPYEQYF
>TRBV14|-|-|TRBJ2-3|19
TGTGCCAGCAGCCAAGACGAAAATTTGGCGACTAGGGATTCGGATACGCAGTATTTT
CASSQDENLATRDSDTQYF
>TRBV9|-|many|TRBJ2-1|15
TGTGCCAGCAGCGTAGGGACAGCACCATACAATGAGCAGTTCTTC
CASSVGTAPYNEQFF
>TRBV5-4|-|many|TRBJ2-3|16
TGTGCCAGCAGCGTCCAGGGTCTAGGCCGCACAGATACGCAGTATTTT
CASSVQGLGRTDTQYF
>TRBV12-3/TRBV12-4|-|many|TRBJ2-5|15
TGTGCCAGCAGCTCTGGGACTGCCACAGAAGAGACCCAGTACTTC
CASSSGTATEETQYF
>TRBV2|-|many|TRBJ1-5|13
TGTGCCAACAGTATTGATAGCAATCAGCCCCAGCATTTT
CANSIDSNQPQHF
>TRBV3-1|TRBD2|many|TRBJ2-1|18
TGTGCCAGCAGCCAGGAGCCGCGACTGAGCGGGAGAACCGATGAGCAGTTCTTC
CASSQEPRLSGRTDEQFF
>TRBV19|-|few|TRBJ1-1|14
TGTGCCAGCTCTCAGGGCAGGGGAAATTCTGAAGCTTTCTTT
CASSQGRGNSEAFF
>TRBV4-1|-|many|TRBJ2-7|15
TGCGCCAGCAGCCAAGTCCCTCCAGGGTCCTACGAGCAGTACTTC
CASSQVPPGSYEQYF
>TRBV7-9|-|-|TRBJ1-4|12
TGTGCCAGCAGCCGACCGGGGGAAAAACTGTTTTTT
CASSRPGEKLFF
>TRBV6-5|TRBD1|many|TRBJ2-3|15
TGTGCCAGCAGTTACCGACAGGGGAGCACAGATACGCAGTATTTT
CASSYRQGSTDTQYF
>TRBV2|TRBD1|-|TRBJ1-4|14
TGTGCCAGCAGGATGGACAGGGGTGGTGAAAAACTGTTTTTT
CASRMDRGGEKLFF
>TRBV19|TRBD2|few|TRBJ2-1|13
TGTGCCAGTAGTTCCGGGGGGAGGGATGAGCAGTTCTTC
CASSSGGRDEQFF
>TRBV3-1|-|many|TRBJ1-5|12
TGTGCCAGCAGCCAATTCAATCAGCCCCAGCATTTT
CASSQFNQPQHF
>TRBV28|-|many|TRBJ2-1|15
TGTGCCAGCAATTCGGCTGGCAAGGGATACAATGAGCAGTTCTTC
CASNSAGKGYNEQFF
>TRBV6-2/TRBV6-3|TRBD1|-|TRBJ2-7|14
TGTGCCAGCAGGGCCGGGACAGAGAATCGGGGGCAGTACTTC
CASRAGTENRGQYF
>TRBV4-1|TRBD1|-|TRBJ2-7|14
TGCGCCAGCAGCCCGGGACAGGGTTTGAGGGAGCAGTACTTC
CASSPGQGLREQYF
>TRBV5-1|-|many|TRBJ1-1|14
TGCGCCAGCAGCGTACGAAAGGCGGGCACTGAAGCTTTCTTT
CASSVRKAGTEAFF
>TRBV9|TRBD2|few|TRBJ2-7|16
TGTGCCAGCAGGCCACCCGGGACTAGCGGACGCTACGAGCAGTACTTC
CASRPPGTSGRYEQYF
>TRBV2|TRBD1|-|TRBJ1-2|13
TGTGCCAGCAGGGGAGGGGGCCTCTATGGCTACACCTTC
CASRGGGLYGYTF
>TRBV2|-|many|TRBJ2-2|15
TGTGCCAGCATTTCCGGGCCCAGAAACACCGGGGAGCTGTTTTTT
CASISGPRNTGELFF
>TRBV20-1|-|few|TRBJ1-2|12
TGCAGTGCGATCTGGCGGGCAGGTGGCTACACCTTC
CSAIWRAGGYTF
>TRBV10-3|TRBD1|-|TRBJ2-2|16
TGTGCCATCAGGACCAGACAGGGGGAGGACACCGGGGAGCTGTTTTTT
CAIRTRQGEDTGELFF
>TRBV4-1|-|few|TRBJ2-1|13
TGCGCCAGCAGCCCACTCATTTACAATGAGCAGTTCTTC
CASSPLIYNEQFF
>TRBV4-1|-|-|TRBJ2-4|16
TGCGCCAGCAGCCAAGAGGGATGGCTCTCAAAAAACATTCAGTACTTC
CASSQEGWLSKNIQYF
>TRBV29-1|-|few|TRBJ2-7|11
TGCAGCGCCGGACCGGAAGGCGAGCAGTACTTC
CSAGPEGEQYF
>TRBV12-3/TRBV12-4|-|-|TRBJ2-1|16
TGTGCCAGCAGTTTAAATTTCCTAAGCTCCTACAATGAGCAGTTCTTC
CASSLNFLSSYNEQFF
>TRBV5-1|TRBD1|many|TRBJ1-1|16
TGCGCCAGCAGCTTCCGGGACAGGGTGGTTAACACTGAAGCTTTCTTT
CASSFRDRVVNTEAFF
>TRBV20-1|-|many|TRBJ2-2|15
TGCAGTGCTTCGAAGAGCGGGTCGAACACCGGGGAGCTGTTTTTT
CSASKSGSNTGELFF
>TRBV9|-|-|TRBJ2-2|15
TGTGCCAGCAGCGACCGGGTCCGAAACACCGGGGAGCTGTTTTTT
CASSDRVRNTGELFF
>TRBV15|TRBD2|few|TRBJ2-7|14
TGTGCCACCAGCATGGGGGGGAGCCTTGGCGAGCAGTACTTC
CATSMGGSLGEQYF
>TRBV2|-|many|TRBJ2-2|14
TGTGCCAGCAGTGAAGGTTCCAGAACCGGGGAGCTGTTTTTT
CASSEGSRTGELFF
>TRBV15|-|few|TRBJ2-1|14
TGTGCCACCAGCAGAGATCTCAGGGGAATTGAGCAGTTCTTC
CATSRDLRGIEQFF
>TRBV29-1|-|many|TRBJ2-7|11
TGCAGCGTTGCTGAGGTCTACGAGCAGTACTTC
CSVAEVYEQYF
>TRBV3-1|-|-|TRBJ2-1|14
TGTGCCAGCAGCCGGGACCTGGGGGACAATGAGCAGTTCTTC
CASSRDLGDNEQFF
>TRBV20-1|-|many|TRBJ2-3|15
TGCAGTGCCATTCTTAGCGGAACTAGCACAGATACGCAGTATTTT
CSAILSGTSTDTQYF
>TRBV20-1|-|few|TRBJ2-3|13
TGCAGTGCCAGACTAGTAGCCTTAGATACGCAGTATTTT
CSARLVALDTQYF
>TRBV6-1|TRBD1|-|TRBJ1-6|15
TGTGCCAGCAGTGAAAGTTGGGACAGCAATTCACCCCTCCACTTT
CASSESWDSNSPLHF
>TRBV3-1|-|many|TRBJ1-1|13
TGTGCCAGCAGCCAAGAGGGCCACACTGAAGCTTTCTTT
CASSQEGHTEAFF
>TRBV6-1|-|-|TRBJ2-5|13
TGTGCCAGCCGCACGGCGGGGTCGGAGACCCAGTACTTC
CASRTAGSETQYF
>TRBV29-1|-|few|TRBJ2-3|13
TGCAGCGCCGCTGGAGGGGTACAGATCACGCAGTATTTT
CSAAGGVQITQYF